There are many counts of the clone carrying this T cell receptor beta chain. The germline CDR1 and CDR2 sequences are MNHEY and SVGAGI. CDR3 size: 11 residues. V dropped 5 bases and J dropped 7 bases, with 8 bases sitting between them. The data originate from a study of T-cell reconstitution after alpha-beta-depleted transplantation in children. Unique molecular identifiers featured in how the TCRbeta library was prepared. TCRdb fed the PCR reads into MiXCR, producing one record per CDR3 protein. This table holds approximately 400,000 distinct CDR3 sequences, approximately 10% found once. The clonotype originates from a human donor who donated a stem cell graft to a child with acute myeloid leukemia. This chain links TRBV6-5 with TRBJ1-1, with D possibly being TRBD1 (5 bases). The source was PBMCs from the stem cell graft donor, collected from the stem cell graft. The CDR3 reads CASSTRVEAFF. The CDR3, as DNA: TGTGCCAGCAGTACCAGGGTTGAAGCTTTCTTT.